This TCR beta chain was captured by sequencing in a study of response to subunit inactivated influenza vaccine. One entry per CDR3 protein results from TCRdb running MiXCR on the RT-PCR reads. The sample has hundreds of thousands of distinct CDR3 sequences, 10% to 15% seen once. There are many counts of this clonotype. The V gene end was trimmed by 8 bases and the J gene end by 0 bases; junction bases not matched to a gene: 2. The CDR3 has 14 residues. Sample: PBMCs from blood, taken on the day of vaccination. The TCR sequence derives from a man aged 45-60 years who received an inactivated influenza vaccine. The genes are TRBV12-3 or TRBV12-4 and TRBJ2-1; TRBD1 matches at 9 bases. The CDR3 here is CASRGQGSYNEQFF. DNA for the CDR3: TGTGCCAGCCGGGGACAGGGCTCCTACAATGAGCAGTTCTTC.